Listed below are T cell receptor beta chains from one sample, sequenced in a study of OX40 agonist ivuxolimab in advanced cancers. The repertoire was sequenced with immunoSEQ multiplex PCR; TCRdb's copy has only in-frame clones and lacks some. The profile shows roughly 45,000 clones, roughly 85% of them singletons. The starting material was CD4+ or CD8+ T cells sorted from blood, obtained in a trial of the OX40 agonist ivuxolimab. The receptors were sampled from an adult with an advanced solid tumor such as melanoma, head and neck, liver or kidney cancer. Both conserved end residues are part of each CDR3. The order of the fields is D gene, clone size, J gene, V gene, CDR3 protein, CDR3 DNA. A D gene is named only where the DNA matches it firmly. Clone size is given for some rows only: seen once, a few or many times, or a class if the clone is expanded.

TRBD1	few	TRBJ2-6	TRBV7-9	CASSPRTGAGNVLTF	TGTGCCAGCAGCCCTAGGACAGGGGCAGGCAACGTCCTGACTTTC
-	-	TRBJ2-5	TRBV4-3	CASSPEGLRLYF	TGCGCCAGCAGCCCGGAAGGACTCCGTCTGTACTTC
-	-	TRBJ2-1	TRBV28	CASSLAGFGPYNEQFF	TGTGCCAGCAGTTTAGCGGGGTTCGGACCCTACAATGAGCAGTTCTTC
-	-	TRBJ1-5	TRBV5-4	CASASPTDWRNQPQHF	TGTGCCAGCGCATCTCCAACGGACTGGCGCAATCAGCCCCAGCATTTT
-	-	TRBJ2-1	TRBV2	CASSAGNWNNEQFF	TGTGCCAGCAGTGCGGGGAATTGGAACAATGAGCAGTTCTTC
-	-	TRBJ2-1	TRBV6-4	CATKTREEQFF	TGTGCCACCAAGACGCGGGAAGAGCAGTTCTTC
-	-	TRBJ1-5	TRBV6-5	CASSFRLDQPQHF	TGTGCCAGCAGTTTCCGACTGGACCAGCCCCAGCATTTT
-	-	TRBJ1-5	TRBV4-1	CASSRTLNQPQHF	TGCGCCAGCAGCCGGACTCTCAATCAGCCCCAGCATTTT
TRBD2	-	TRBJ2-7	TRBV7-6	CASSLVSSGSSYEQYF	TGTGCCAGCAGCTTAGTATCTAGCGGAAGCTCCTACGAGCAGTACTTC
TRBD2	-	TRBJ2-1	TRBV6-5	CASSILAGEGNEQFF	TGTGCCAGCAGTATTCTAGCGGGAGAGGGAAATGAGCAGTTCTTC
-	-	TRBJ2-5	TRBV29-1	CSVPGPLEETQYF	TGCAGCGTTCCGGGACCTTTAGAAGAGACCCAGTACTTC
-	-	TRBJ2-6	TRBV5-6	CASSTGLSGANVLTF	TGTGCCAGCAGTACCGGTCTCTCTGGGGCCAACGTCCTGACTTTC
-	-	TRBJ1-2	TRBV2	CASSEVREYGYGYTF	TGTGCCAGCAGTGAAGTCAGGGAGTACGGCTATGGCTACACCTTC
TRBD2	-	TRBJ2-7	TRBV7-2	CASSPTRLAGAHEQYF	TGTGCCAGCAGCCCAACGCGACTAGCGGGAGCCCACGAGCAGTACTTC
-	-	TRBJ1-5	TRBV29-1	CSVGEGKTPQHF	TGCAGCGTTGGGGAAGGGAAAACGCCCCAGCATTTT
TRBD2	-	TRBJ2-7	TRBV4-1	CASSQDLAGTYEQYF	TGCGCCAGCAGCCAAGATCTAGCGGGAACCTACGAGCAGTACTTC
-	-	TRBJ2-7	TRBV12-2	CASRLAGQCFYEQYF	TGTGCAAGTCGCTTAGCCGGACAGTGTTTCTACGAGCAGTACTTC
-	-	TRBJ2-3	TRBV7-2	CASSSSEGNTQYF	TGTGCCAGCAGCTCTTCTGAGGGGAATACGCAGTATTTT
-	-	TRBJ1-1	TRBV7-2	CASSFDSVNTEAFF	TGTGCCAGCAGCTTCGACAGCGTGAACACTGAAGCTTTCTTT
TRBD2	-	TRBJ2-1	TRBV5-8	CASSLARTSGSSYNEQFF	TGTGCCAGCAGCTTGGCCCGGACTAGCGGGAGCTCCTACAATGAGCAGTTCTTC
-	-	TRBJ1-4	TRBV2	CASVSRVANEKLFF	TGTGCCAGCGTTTCGAGGGTTGCTAATGAAAAACTGTTTTTT
TRBD1	-	TRBJ1-6	TRBV9	CASSAGQNNSPLHF	TGTGCCAGCAGCGCGGGACAGAATAATTCACCCCTCCACTTT
-	once	TRBJ2-7	TRBV7-2	CASSFFPGYEQYF	TGTGCCAGCAGCTTCTTCCCCGGGTACGAGCAGTACTTC